The 5 T cell receptor beta chains listed next were all sequenced from one sample in a study of blood T cell repertoires in COVID-19. The table came from immunoSEQ multiplex PCR; TCRdb's copy has only in-frame clones and leaves some out. Of 250,000 or so clones in the sample, 80% to 90% were seen once. Material for sequencing was peripheral blood. These receptor sequences come from a man in his 60s with acute or convalescent COVID-19.

This chain connects TRBV3-1 (or the pseudogene TRBV3-2) to TRBJ1-1; D remains ambiguous. The germline gives CDR1 LGHDT, CDR2 YNNKEL (reference sequence). V was shortened by 10 bases and J by 0 bases, with 15 bases between the two germline ends. The CDR3 runs 14 residues. CDR3 in amino acids: CANDHPSMNTEAFF. CDR3 bases: TGTGCCAACGACCACCCTAGTATGAACACTGAAGCTTTCTTT.

CDR3 sequence reads: CASSMLAGYSQPQHF. CDR3 in DNA: TGTGCCAGCAGCATGCTGGCTGGGTATAGCCAGCCCCAGCATTTT. The chain recombines TRBV5-5 with TRBJ1-5; D ambiguous. This CDR3 has 15 amino acids. Trimming left V 4 bases short and J 7 bases short, with 18 bases between. CDR1 SGHKS and CDR2 YYEKEE come from the germline V gene (reference sequence).

The chain employs TRBV11-2 and TRBJ1-2, with D unresolved. The CDR3 contains 13 residues. CDR1 is SGHAT, CDR2 FQNNGV, per germline. Trimming cost V 0 bases and J 8 bases, with 10 bases left between them. The CDR3: CASSLDRTGGYTF. In DNA, the CDR3 is TGTGCCAGCAGCTTAGACAGGACGGGAGGCTACACCTTC.

The chain uses TRBV28 and TRBJ1-2; 9 nucleotides align to TRBD1. There are 14 residues in the CDR3. J lost 4 bases, V lost 5 bases, and 5 bases had no gene match. Germline V gene lookup returns CDR1 MDHEN and CDR2 SYDVKM. The CDR3, as DNA: TGTGCCAGCAGTGGGACAGGGACCTTCTATGGCTACACCTTC. Its protein product is CASSGTGTFYGYTF.

The genes are TRBV21-1 and TRBJ2-1; the listed D gene, TRBD2, was not tested against the DNA. TRBV21-1 is flagged as a pseudogene. This CDR3 has 16 amino acids. CDR3 coding DNA: TGTGCCAGCAGCAAACGACGGCTAGCGTCCTACAATGAGCAGTTCTTC. The encoded protein is CASSKRRLASYNEQFF.